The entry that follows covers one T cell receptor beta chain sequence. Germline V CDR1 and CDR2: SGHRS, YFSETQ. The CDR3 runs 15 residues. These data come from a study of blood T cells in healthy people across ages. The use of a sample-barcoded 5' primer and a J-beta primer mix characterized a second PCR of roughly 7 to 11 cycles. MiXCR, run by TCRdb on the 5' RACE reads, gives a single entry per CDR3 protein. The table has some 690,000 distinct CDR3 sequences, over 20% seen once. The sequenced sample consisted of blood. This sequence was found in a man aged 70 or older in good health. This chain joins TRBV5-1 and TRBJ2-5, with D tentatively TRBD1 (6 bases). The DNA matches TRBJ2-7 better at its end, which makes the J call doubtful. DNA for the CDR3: TGCGCCAGCAGCTTGGGACAGGTTGGGACCTACGAGCAGTACTTC. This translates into CASSLGQVGTYEQYF.